One sample yielded the 28 T cell receptor beta chains listed below, sequenced in a study of PD-L1 blockade in urothelial cancer. The time point denotes: pretreatment peripheral blood. Only in-frame clones appear in the TCRdb table, and some are missing; sequencing was by immunoSEQ multiplex PCR. The profile shows 45,000 to 60,000 clones, more than 75% of them singletons. The sample consisted of PBMCs, taken around atezolizumab (anti-PD-L1) treatment. The receptors derive from a man aged 50 or older with urothelial cancer.

This clone was counted a single time. The chain combines TRBV2 with TRBJ1-2, with 7 nucleotides matching TRBD1. CDR1 SNHLY and CDR2 FYNNEI come from the germline V gene. There are 12 residues in the CDR3. The V segment lost 3 bases and the J segment 7 bases; nucleotides outside the gene matches: 2. This CDR3 is CASSDPGGGYTF. The CDR3 DNA is TGTGCCAGCAGTGATCCAGGGGGTGGCTACACCTTC.

The table lists this clone with a count of one. V and J are TRBV19 and TRBJ1-5; 7 bases are shared with TRBD1. The J segment lost 3 bases and the V segment lost 5 bases, leaving 10 bases of the junction unmatched. The CDR3 has 16 amino acids. From germline, CDR1 is LNHDA and CDR2 SQIVND (reference sequence). CDR3 DNA sequence: TGTGCCAGTAGTTCAAAAGGGGACAGATTCAATCAGCCCCAGCATTTT. It encodes CASSSKGDRFNQPQHF.

V is TRBV9 and J is TRBJ2-1; 8 bases match TRBD2. The V segment lost 0 bases and the J segment 7 bases; nucleotides outside the gene matches: 12. Germline lookup yields CDR1 SGDLS and CDR2 YYNGEE. The CDR3 has 17 residues. The CDR3 nucleotides are TGTGCCAGCAGCGTAGATGCGGGAGGAGTGGTTTTGAATGAGCAGTTCTTC. It specifies CASSVDAGGVVLNEQFF.

The chain employs TRBV6-6 and TRBJ2-5, with 9 bases fitting TRBD1. Germline-derived CDR1 and CDR2 are MNHNY and SVGAGI (reference sequence). CDR3 length: 13 amino acids. The J segment lost 3 bases and the V segment lost 5 bases, leaving 1 base of the junction unmatched. The CDR3: CASSRTGEETQYF. The CDR3 DNA follows: TGTGCCAGCAGTAGGACAGGGGAAGAGACCCAGTACTTC.

The V call is TRBV7-2, the J call TRBJ2-2, with D hard to call. V lost 4 bases, J lost 4 bases, and 13 bases lay in between. Germline loops: CDR1 SGHTA, CDR2 FQGNSA. The CDR3 length is 15 residues. The CDR3 loop reads CASSYQQASTGELFF. The DNA for the CDR3 is TGTGCCAGCAGCTACCAACAAGCGAGCACCGGGGAGCTGTTTTTT.

J is TRBJ1-5 and V is TRBV10-3, with D possibly TRBD1 on 6 matching bases. The CDR3 covers 14 residues. V was shortened by 4 bases and J by 5 bases, with 12 bases between the two germline ends. Germline CDR1 and CDR2: ENHRY and SYGVKD. CDR3: CAISVEGGDQPQHF. The CDR3 coding sequence is TGTGCCATCAGTGTAGAAGGGGGAGATCAGCCCCAGCATTTT.

This chain connects TRBV9 to TRBJ1-4; D gene uncertain. The germline CDR1 and CDR2 sequences are SGDLS and YYNGEE. The V end lost 0 bases, the J end lost 8 bases, and 11 bases lay between the germline ends. This CDR3 is 14 amino acids long. CDR3 nucleotides: TGTGCCAGCAGCGTAGACATGCTGGGCGAAAAACTGTTTTTT. Translating gives CASSVDMLGEKLFF.

This clone was picked up a small number of times. The chain combines TRBV2 with TRBJ2-6; 7 bases map to TRBD1. The CDR3 is made up of 14 amino acids. V trimming: 6 bases; J trimming: 2 bases; junction bases outside the gene matches: 1. Germline V gives CDR1 SNHLY, CDR2 FYNNEI. The CDR3 spells CASRQGTGANVLTF. CDR3 DNA: TGTGCCAGCAGACAGGGGACTGGGGCCAACGTCCTGACTTTC.

V usage is TRBV19 and J usage is TRBJ2-5; 8 bases agree with TRBD1. V trimming: 6 bases; J trimming: 4 bases; junction bases outside the gene matches: 7. Per germline, CDR1 LNHDA and CDR2 SQIVND (reference sequence). The CDR3 length is 14 residues. The DNA for the CDR3 is TGTGCCAGTAGAGACAGGGGAAGGGGAGAGACCCAGTACTTC. Translated, it gives CASRDRGRGETQYF.

This rearrangement joins TRBV2 to TRBJ2-3, with D unresolved. The V and J ends lost 6 bases and 5 bases respectively, with 6 bases between them. The CDR3 spans 11 residues. CDR1 is SNHLY, CDR2 FYNNEI, per germline. The CDR3 DNA reads TGTGCCAGCAGCGCTAGAGATACGCAGTATTTT. Amino acid sequence: CASSARDTQYF. The entire variable domain, with the rest obtained from reference TRBV2 and TRBJ2-3, is as follows: EPEVTQTPSHQVTQMGQEVILRCVPISNHLYFYWYRQILGQKVEFLVSFYNNEISEKSEIFDDQFSVERPDGSNFTLKIRSTKLEDSAMYFCASSARDTQYFGPGTRLTVL.

The chain is built from TRBV5-1 and TRBJ1-1, with 7 bases that match TRBD1. This CDR3 region has 16 residues. Looked up from germline, CDR1 is SGHRS and CDR2 is YFSETQ. V gave up 4 bases and J gave up 0 bases; unmatched junction bases: 9. DNA for the CDR3: TGCGCCAGCAGCCCGGGACAGTACCTAATGAACACTGAAGCTTTCTTT. This sequence encodes CASSPGQYLMNTEAFF.

The V gene is TRBV7-2, the J gene TRBJ2-2, with D possibly being TRBD2 (5 bases). Germline V CDR1 and CDR2: SGHTA, FQGNSA. The CDR3 has 13 amino acids. Between the trimmed V and J ends, which lost 7 bases and 8 bases, there was a span of 14 bases. The DNA for the CDR3 is TGTGCCAGCAAACGGGGTCCGACGGGGGAGCTGTTTTTT. Protein product: CASKRGPTGELFF.

The rearrangement links TRBV30 to TRBJ1-5; 7 bases fit TRBD1. CDR1 is GTSNPN and CDR2 is SVGIG in the germline V gene (reference sequence). V was clipped by 2 bases and J by 2 bases; unmatched bases: 9. The CDR3 is 16 residues long. Written as DNA, the CDR3 is TGTGCCTGGAGTCAAGGCACGACAGGGCGCAATCAGCCCCAGCATTTT. Translating it yields CAWSQGTTGRNQPQHF.

The rearrangement links TRBV30 to TRBJ1-5; the match to TRBD1 covers 7 bases. Looked up from germline, CDR1 is GTSNPN and CDR2 is SVGIG (reference sequence). V lost 4 bases to trimming and J lost 3 bases; unmatched junction nucleotides: 6. CDR3 length equals 14 residues. The CDR3 sequence is CAWTPTGSNQPQHF. In DNA, the CDR3 is TGTGCCTGGACGCCGACAGGGTCCAATCAGCCCCAGCATTTT.

This clone has ten or more counts. The V call is TRBV2, the J call TRBJ1-1, with 7 bases fitting TRBD1. This CDR3 is 14 amino acids long. The germline gives CDR1 SNHLY, CDR2 FYNNEI. The V gene end was trimmed by 6 bases and the J gene end by 0 bases; junction bases not matched to a gene: 4. The CDR3 here is CASSDRDLNTEAFF. CDR3 bases: TGTGCCAGCAGCGACAGGGACCTGAACACTGAAGCTTTCTTT.

This clone was seen once. The CDR3 region is CASSLPNTGTSGRASSYNEQFF. The CDR3, as DNA: TGTGCCAGCAGCTTACCCAATACCGGGACTAGCGGGAGGGCGAGCTCCTACAATGAGCAGTTCTTC. The chain couples TRBV7-3 to TRBJ2-1; 16 nucleotides align to TRBD2. The CDR3 is made up of 22 amino acids. CDR1 and CDR2 from the germline V gene are SGHTA and FQGTGA. V trimming: 2 bases; J trimming: 0 bases; junction bases outside the gene matches: 13. The full variable domain, rest sourced from reference TRBV7-3 and TRBJ2-1, is GAGVSQTPSNKVTEKGKYVELRCDPISGHTALYWYRQSLGQGPEFLIYFQGTGAADDSGLPNDRFFAVRPEGSVSTLKIQRTERGDSAVYLCASSLPNTGTSGRASSYNEQFFGPGTRLTVL.

This clone was seen only a few times. The CDR3 loop reads CASRTIMTTGELFF. CDR3 nucleotides: TGCGCCAGCAGAACTATAATGACGACCGGGGAGCTGTTTTTT. The chain is built from TRBV5-1 and TRBJ2-2; unclear D gene. V was trimmed by 5 bases and J by 5 bases, leaving 13 bases between them. CDR3 size: 14 residues. Germline V gives CDR1 SGHRS, CDR2 YFSETQ.

The J gene is TRBJ2-7, the V gene TRBV28; no firm D call. V lost 5 bases and J lost 3, with 11 bases in between. This CDR3 region has 13 residues. Germline CDR1 reads MDHEN; CDR2 reads SYDVKM. The CDR3 DNA sequence: TGTGCCAGCAGTCCTGCGACCTACTACGAGCAGTACGTC. This encodes CASSPATYYEQYV.

The chain combines TRBV18 with TRBJ1-5; 8 nucleotides match TRBD1. J was trimmed by 7 bases and V by 0 bases; bases with no gene match: 8. CDR1 and CDR2 (germline): KGHSH, LQKENI. The CDR3 totals 16 residues. The CDR3 DNA reads TGTGCCAGCTCACCACCCGGGAACAGGGGGGGACAGCCCCAGCATTTT. Protein: CASSPPGNRGGQPQHF. Variable domain in full (rest from reference TRBV18 and TRBJ1-5): NAGVMQNPRHLVRRRGQEARLRCSPMKGHSHVYWYRQLPEEGLKFMVYLQKENIIDESGMPKERFSAEFPKEGPSILRIQQVVRGDSAAYFCASSPPGNRGGQPQHFGDGTRLSIL.

This chain joins TRBV2 and TRBJ1-5; the match to TRBD1 covers 8 bases. Trimming took 4 bases from V and 1 from J; bases not matched to a gene: 6. Germline CDR1 is SNHLY and CDR2 is FYNNEI. The CDR3 is made up of 16 amino acids. CDR3 bases: TGTGCCAGCAGTGGCCGGGACAGGTACAGCAATCAGCCCCAGCATTTT. Its protein product is CASSGRDRYSNQPQHF.

V gene TRBV5-1 combines with J gene TRBJ1-2, with TRBD1 identical over 9 bases. The V and J ends lost 4 bases and 4 bases, in that order; junction bases with no gene match: 17. This CDR3 is 18 amino acids long. CDR1 SGHRS and CDR2 YFSETQ come from the germline V gene. The CDR3 bases are TGCGCCAGCAGCGAAGAACCCCGGACAGGGGACCTTGGCTATGGCTACACCTTC. It codes for CASSEEPRTGDLGYGYTF. The entire variable domain, with the rest obtained from reference TRBV5-1 and TRBJ1-2, is as follows: KAGVTQTPRYLIKTRGQQVTLSCSPISGHRSVSWYQQTPGQGLQFLFEYFSETQRNKGNFPGRFSGRQFSNSRSEMNVSTLELGDSALYLCASSEEPRTGDLGYGYTFGSGTRLTVV.

V is TRBV7-2 and J is TRBJ1-5, with 8 bases that match TRBD1. Germline trimming cut 1 base from V and 6 bases from J; bases unmatched to any gene: 8. Germline values: CDR1 SGHTA, CDR2 FQGNSA. This CDR3 is 16 amino acids long. The CDR3: CASSLGAGGRRQPQHF. The CDR3 nucleotides are TGTGCCAGCAGCTTAGGGGCAGGGGGCCGTCGTCAGCCCCAGCATTTT.

J is TRBJ2-4 and V is TRBV9, with TRBD2 matching over 9 bases. CDR3 size: 14 residues. J gave up 9 bases and V 3 bases, and 7 bases lay outside the gene matches. Germline assignment: CDR1 SGDLS and CDR2 YYNGEE. CDR3 loop: CASSASGTSFIQYF. Here the CDR3 DNA reads TGTGCCAGCAGCGCTTCCGGGACTAGCTTCATTCAGTACTTC.

This clone has a handful of counts. V and J are TRBV27 and TRBJ1-4, with D tentatively TRBD1 (5 bases). Deletions cut 7 bases from V and 7 bases from J, with 13 bases between. CDR1 and CDR2 (germline): MNHEY, SMNVEV (reference sequence). This CDR3 is 13 amino acids long. Here the CDR3 reads CASIKGYGEKLFF. The CDR3 DNA reads as TGTGCCAGCATAAAGGGGTATGGTGAAAAACTGTTTTTT.

In its sample, this clone was seen a few times. This chain links TRBV6-1 with TRBJ1-2, with 8 bases fitting TRBD1. With 1 base clipped from V and 5 bases from J, the junction kept 3 bases outside the gene matches. The CDR3 is made up of 14 amino acids. CDR1 is MNHNS, CDR2 SASEGT, per germline. The CDR3 is CASSEDRGYYGYTF. The CDR3 DNA is TGTGCCAGCAGTGAAGACAGGGGGTATTATGGCTACACCTTC.

In DNA, the CDR3 is TGTGCCAGCAGTAAAGACAGGGGTATACAGCCCCAGCATTTT. Its translation is CASSKDRGIQPQHF. V and J are TRBV2 and TRBJ1-5; TRBD1 agrees at 8 bases. CDR1 and CDR2 (germline): SNHLY, FYNNEI. The CDR3 sequence is 14 residues long. V was clipped by 5 bases and J by 7 bases; unmatched bases: 7.

This clone was observed a handful of times. This chain connects TRBV6-5 to TRBJ1-5; a weak D match, TRBD1 (5 bases). The ends were cut back, 6 bases at V and 5 bases at J, with 14 bases in the middle. The CDR3 runs to 14 residues. Germline values: CDR1 MNHEY, CDR2 SVGAGI. CDR3 DNA sequence: TGTGCCAGCAGCTTCGACAGCTTACATCAGCCCCAGCATTTT. Its translation: CASSFDSLHQPQHF.

The J gene is TRBJ1-2, the V gene TRBV6-6; D is perhaps TRBD1 (6 bases). This CDR3 comprises 14 residues. V lost 4 bases, J lost 3 bases, and 12 bases lay in between. The germline gives CDR1 MNHNY, CDR2 SVGAGI (reference sequence). The CDR3 protein is CASSWRSGDYGYTF. CDR3 DNA sequence: TGTGCCAGCAGTTGGAGGTCAGGGGACTATGGCTACACCTTC.